This is a list of T cell receptor beta chains from one sample in a study of technical replicates of blood from a few donors. The table came from immunoSEQ multiplex PCR; TCRdb's copy has only in-frame clones and leaves some out. The profile shows tens of thousands of clones, around 96% of them singletons. The material sequenced was T cells isolated from PBMCs. The source of these receptors is a human donor in good health. Each CDR3 is given with its conserved first and last residue. The D gene is left open where the match is weak. Clone size is given for some rows only: seen once, a few or many times, or a class if the clone is expanded.

TRBV9	TRBJ2-1	NA	NA	TGTGCCAGCAGCGTGATGGACGGGAACAATGAGCAGTTCTTC	CASSVMDGNNEQFF
TRBV30	TRBJ1-2	NA	once	TGTGCCTGGGATAGAGGGGAGGCGCAGGGCTACACCTTC	CAWDRGEAQGYTF
TRBV28	TRBJ2-4	TRBD1	NA	TGTGCCAGCAGTTTTGGGCAGGGGGCCACCTTTGCCAAAAACATTCAGTACTTC	CASSFGQGATFAKNIQYF
TRBV6-5	TRBJ2-5	NA	once	TGTGCCAGCAGTTACCCCGGGACAGTGGAGGGGGAGACCCAGTACTTC	CASSYPGTVEGETQYF
TRBV30	TRBJ1-1	NA	NA	TGTGCCTGGAGCCGACTCAACACTGAAGCTTTCTTT	CAWSRLNTEAFF
TRBV25-1	TRBJ1-5	NA	NA	TGTGCCCAGGGGCCCCAGCATTTT	CAQGPQHF
TRBV7-9	TRBJ2-7	NA	NA	TGTGCCAGCAGCTTTAGCCAGGGTACGGTCGAGCAGTACTTC	CASSFSQGTVEQYF
TRBV10-1	TRBJ2-1	TRBD2	once	TGCGCCAGCAGTGAGTCGGGACTAGCGGGAGGGCCCTACAATGAGCAGTTCTTC	CASSESGLAGGPYNEQFF
TRBV6-5	TRBJ2-7	TRBD1	NA	TGTGCCAGCAGTTACCAGACAGGGGGAGGCTACGAGCAGTACTTC	CASSYQTGGGYEQYF
TRBV2	TRBJ2-7	NA	NA	TGTGCCAGCAGAGGGACTCCCGAGCAGTACTTC	CASRGTPEQYF
TRBV7-2	TRBJ1-2	NA	NA	TGTGCCAGCAGCTCCCCCTCCGACAGACCTTATGGCTACACCTTC	CASSSPSDRPYGYTF
TRBV28	TRBJ2-7	TRBD2	NA	TGTGCCACCGAAAGGACTAGCTTCTACGAGCAGTACTTC	CATERTSFYEQYF
TRBV11-2	TRBJ2-5	TRBD2	NA	TGTGCCAGCAGCTTCCCCCCTGTGGGACTAGCGGTTCAGGGGACCCAGTACTTC	CASSFPPVGLAVQGTQYF
TRBV4-2	TRBJ2-1	NA	NA	TGTGCCAGCAGCCAAGAGCAGGGTTCCAACAATGAGCAGTTCTTC	CASSQEQGSNNEQFF
TRBV9	TRBJ2-7	NA	NA	TGTGCCAGCAGCGTTATGGAATCAGGATACGAGCAGTACTTC	CASSVMESGYEQYF
TRBV6-6	TRBJ1-1	TRBD1	NA	TGTGCCAGCAGTTACCCGGGACAGGGAAGGTACACTGAAGCTTTCTTT	CASSYPGQGRYTEAFF
TRBV9	TRBJ1-2	NA	NA	TGTGCCAGCAGCGTAGCTCCAGGGGTGGGATATGGCTACACCTTC	CASSVAPGVGYGYTF
TRBV10-1	TRBJ2-7	TRBD1	NA	TGCGCCAGCAGGACTCCCCGGGGACAGGGGGTAAGAGTTTGGTTTTGCGAGCAGTACTTC	CASRTPRGQGVRVWFCEQYF
TRBV6-1	TRBJ1-1	NA	NA	TGTGCCAGCTGCCAGGGGTTTACGGCGAACACTGAAGCTTTCTTT	CASCQGFTANTEAFF
TRBV6-5	TRBJ1-2	NA	once	TGTGCCAGCAGTTACTCATATAGGGAGGTTTATGGCTACACCTTC	CASSYSYREVYGYTF
TRBV11-2	TRBJ2-7	NA	NA	TGTGCCAGCAGCTTCCTAGCTGCTTCCTCCGAGCAGTACTTC	CASSFLAASSEQYF
TRBV4-1	TRBJ2-2	NA	NA	TGCGCCAGCACATCTAAAAATACCGGGGAGCTGTTTTTT	CASTSKNTGELFF
TRBV12-5	TRBJ1-3	TRBD1	NA	TGTGCTAGTGGGCAAGGACAGGAGTACTCTGGAAACACCATATATTTT	CASGQGQEYSGNTIYF
TRBV19	TRBJ2-3	TRBD2	NA	TGTGCCAGTACCCAGCGGGGGGGAGATACGCAGTATTTT	CASTQRGGDTQYF
TRBV5-1	TRBJ1-1	NA	NA	TGCGCCAGCAGCCGTCGGACGGAGGCCACTGAAGCTTTCTTT	CASSRRTEATEAFF
TRBV6-1	TRBJ1-1	NA	NA	TGTGCCAGCAGAAGCTACGGCACTGAAGCTTTCTTT	CASRSYGTEAFF
TRBV14	TRBJ1-2	TRBD1	NA	TGTGCCAGCAGCCAAGATCCCTGGACAGGGACTTCTAACTATGGCTACACCTTC	CASSQDPWTGTSNYGYTF
TRBV6-5	TRBJ2-4	NA	NA	TGTGCCAGCAGCCCCGGTCACCTAGCCAAAAACATTCAGTACTTC	CASSPGHLAKNIQYF
TRBV6-1	TRBJ1-1	NA	NA	TGTGCCAGCAGGGTCGACAGTTTCGGTGAAGCTTTCTTT	CASRVDSFGEAFF
TRBV21-1	TRBJ2-1	NA	NA	TGTGCCAGGGGCCAAGGACAGGGGGGCTACAATGAGCAGTTCTTC	CARGQGQGGYNEQFF
TRBV5-1	TRBJ2-7	TRBD2	NA	TGCGCCAGCAGCAAAGGGACTAGCGGGATCTTCGAGCAGTACTTC	CASSKGTSGIFEQYF
TRBV5-5	TRBJ2-7	NA	NA	TGTGCCAGCATCCCGGACAGCGTCTTCTACGAGCAGTACTTC	CASIPDSVFYEQYF
TRBV11-3	TRBJ1-1	NA	NA	TGTGCCAGCAGTTTTATGACAGAAGGGGCTGAAGCTTTCTTT	CASSFMTEGAEAFF
TRBV2	TRBJ1-5	NA	NA	TGTGCCAGCAGCCTAACAGATCAGCCCCAGCATTTT	CASSLTDQPQHF
TRBV27	TRBJ1-3	NA	NA	TGTGCCAGCAGTTCCGGGGCTGGAAACACCATATATTTT	CASSSGAGNTIYF
TRBV18	TRBJ1-2	NA	NA	TGTGCCAGCTCGCGACAACAGGGAGATCTCTATGGCTACACCTTC	CASSRQQGDLYGYTF
TRBV4-1	TRBJ2-1	TRBD2	NA	TGCGCCAGCAGTACGGGAGGGAACTACAATGAGCAGTTCTTC	CASSTGGNYNEQFF
TRBV25-1	TRBJ2-1	NA	NA	TGTGCCAGCAGTGACATCGGGGGCTCCTACAATGAGCAGTTCTTC	CASSDIGGSYNEQFF
TRBV19	TRBJ2-3	TRBD1	NA	TGTGCCACAAACGACAGGGGCGGGCCCACAGATACGCAGTATTTT	CATNDRGGPTDTQYF
TRBV28	TRBJ1-2	TRBD1	NA	TGTGCCAGCAGACCGACAGGGTGGGAAAGTGGCTACACCTTC	CASRPTGWESGYTF
TRBV5-5	TRBJ2-7	NA	NA	TGTGCCTCAGACAGCCTCATTGGGCAAGCTTCCTACGAGCAGTACTTC	CASDSLIGQASYEQYF
TRBV15	TRBJ2-2	NA	NA	TGTGCCACCAGCGCCCCCCGTACATTTAACACCGGGGAGCTGTTTTTT	CATSAPRTFNTGELFF
TRBV4-2	TRBJ2-7	NA	once	TGTGCCAGCAGCCAAGGGACGGGGAATTACGAGCAGTACTTC	CASSQGTGNYEQYF
TRBV10-1	TRBJ1-1	TRBD1	NA	TGCGCCAGCAGGGGTGACAGGGCGAACACTGAAGCTTTCTTT	CASRGDRANTEAFF
TRBV27	TRBJ1-5	TRBD1	NA	TGTGCCAGCAGTTTATTGGGACAGGGACGTCAGCCCCAGCATTTT	CASSLLGQGRQPQHF
TRBV27	TRBJ1-2	NA	NA	TGTGCCAGCAGTTTCGACATTCGGGGCTATGGCTACACCTTC	CASSFDIRGYGYTF
TRBV5-1	TRBJ2-7	TRBD1	NA	TGCGCCAGCAGCCGGGACAGGGGCTCCTACGAGCAGTACTTC	CASSRDRGSYEQYF
TRBV21-1	TRBJ2-7	NA	NA	TGTGCCAGCAGCAAAGGATCCAGTGCCTACGAGCAGTACTTC	CASSKGSSAYEQYF
TRBV14	TRBJ2-7	TRBD2	NA	TGTGCCAGCAGCCAAACAGGTCTAGCGGCAATAGAAGAGCAGTACTTC	CASSQTGLAAIEEQYF
TRBV5-6	TRBJ1-1	NA	few	TGTGCCAGCAGCACCCTACAGGGTTCTAAAGCTTTCTTT	CASSTLQGSKAFF
TRBV15	TRBJ1-4	NA	NA	TGTGCCACCAGCACCTCCAGGGCTGCAACTAATGAAAAACTGTTTTTT	CATSTSRAATNEKLFF
TRBV4-1	TRBJ2-1	NA	once	TGCGCCAGCAGCCAAGATCCGGAGCGGGAGCAGTTCTTC	CASSQDPEREQFF
TRBV19	TRBJ2-7	NA	NA	TGTGCCAGTAGTATCTATTATAGCTCCTACGAGCAGTACTTC	CASSIYYSSYEQYF
TRBV7-2	TRBJ1-2	NA	NA	TGTGCCAGCAGCTTTCAGGGGTTATCTAACTATGGCTACACCTTC	CASSFQGLSNYGYTF
TRBV7-9	TRBJ1-1	NA	once	TGTGCCAGCAGCCCGCCGGGGTACAGGGCCCAGATCTTT	CASSPPGYRAQIF
TRBV11-2	TRBJ2-7	NA	NA	TGTGCCAGCGTAATCGGGACATTTTATTTGGGCGAGCAGTACTTC	CASVIGTFYLGEQYF
TRBV4-2	TRBJ2-2	TRBD1	NA	TGTGCCAGCAGCCAAGAAACAGGGGTGGTCACCGGGGAGCTGTTTTTT	CASSQETGVVTGELFF
TRBV9	TRBJ1-2	NA	NA	TGTGCCAGCAGCGGCCTCCCACAGGGAAAGGAAGGTGGCTACACCTTC	CASSGLPQGKEGGYTF